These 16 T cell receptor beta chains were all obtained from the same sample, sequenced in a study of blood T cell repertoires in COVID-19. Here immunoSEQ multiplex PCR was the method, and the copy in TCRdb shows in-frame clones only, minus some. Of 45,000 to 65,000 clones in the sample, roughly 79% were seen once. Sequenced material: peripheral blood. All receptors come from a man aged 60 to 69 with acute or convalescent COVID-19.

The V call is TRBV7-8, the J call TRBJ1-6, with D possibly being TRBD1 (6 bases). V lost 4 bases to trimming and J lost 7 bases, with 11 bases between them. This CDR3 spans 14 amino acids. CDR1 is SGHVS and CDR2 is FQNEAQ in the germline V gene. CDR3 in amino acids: CASSYRQDNSPLHF. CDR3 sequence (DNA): TGTGCCAGCAGCTATAGACAGGACAATTCACCCCTCCACTTT.

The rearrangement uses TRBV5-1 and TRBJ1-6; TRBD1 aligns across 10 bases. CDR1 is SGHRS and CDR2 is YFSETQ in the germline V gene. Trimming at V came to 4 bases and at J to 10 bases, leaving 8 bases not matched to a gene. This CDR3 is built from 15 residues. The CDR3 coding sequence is TGCGCCAGCAGCCCACTTGGGGACAGGGGATCACCCCTCCACTTT. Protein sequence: CASSPLGDRGSPLHF.

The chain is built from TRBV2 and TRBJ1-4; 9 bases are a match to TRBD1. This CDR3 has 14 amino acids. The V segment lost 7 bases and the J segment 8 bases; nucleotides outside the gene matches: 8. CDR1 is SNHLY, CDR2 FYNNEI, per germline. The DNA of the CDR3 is TGTGCCAGCAACCAACAGGGGGCAGAGGAAAAACTGTTTTTT. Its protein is CASNQQGAEEKLFF.

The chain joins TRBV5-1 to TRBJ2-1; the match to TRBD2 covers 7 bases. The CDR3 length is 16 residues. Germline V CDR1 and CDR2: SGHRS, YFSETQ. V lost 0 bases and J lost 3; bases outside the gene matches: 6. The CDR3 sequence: CASSLVRGGDYNEQFF. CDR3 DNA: TGCGCCAGCAGCTTGGTTCGCGGGGGAGACTACAATGAGCAGTTCTTC.

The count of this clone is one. DNA of the CDR3: TGTGCCAGCTCATCGGACAGGGGTTACAATGAGCAGTTCTTC. Translated, it gives CASSSDRGYNEQFF. The rearrangement links TRBV18 to TRBJ2-1, with 9 bases aligning to TRBD1. This CDR3 has 14 amino acids. The trim removed 5 bases at V and 4 bases at J, leaving 3 bases unmatched. Germline V gene sequence: CDR1 KGHSH, CDR2 LQKENI.

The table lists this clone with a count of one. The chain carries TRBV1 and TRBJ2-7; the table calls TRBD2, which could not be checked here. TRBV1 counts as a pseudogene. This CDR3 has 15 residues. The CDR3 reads CTSSHLAPQPHEQYF. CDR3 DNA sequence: TGCACCAGCAGCCACCTAGCGCCTCAACCCCACGAGCAGTACTTC.

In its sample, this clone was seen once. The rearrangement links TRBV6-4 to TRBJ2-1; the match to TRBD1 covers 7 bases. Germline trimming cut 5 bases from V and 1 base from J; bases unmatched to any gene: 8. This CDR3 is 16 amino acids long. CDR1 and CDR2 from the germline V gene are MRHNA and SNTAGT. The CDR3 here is CASSPYRGNSYNEQFF. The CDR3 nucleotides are TGTGCCAGCAGTCCATACAGGGGCAATTCCTACAATGAGCAGTTCTTC.

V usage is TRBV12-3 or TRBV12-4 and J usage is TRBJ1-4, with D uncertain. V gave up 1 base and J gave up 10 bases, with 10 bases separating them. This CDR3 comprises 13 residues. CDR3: CASSLESHGKLFF. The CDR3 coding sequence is TGTGCCAGCAGTTTAGAGAGCCATGGAAAACTGTTTTTT.

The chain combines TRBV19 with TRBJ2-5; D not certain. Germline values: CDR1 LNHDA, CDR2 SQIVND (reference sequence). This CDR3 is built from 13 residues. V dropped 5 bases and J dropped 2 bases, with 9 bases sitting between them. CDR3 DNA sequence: TGTGCCAGTAGTTCGCGTCATCAAGAGACCCAGTACTTC. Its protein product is CASSSRHQETQYF. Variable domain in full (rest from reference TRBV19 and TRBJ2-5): DGGITQSPKYLFRKEGQNVTLSCEQNLNHDAMYWYRQDPGQGLRLIYYSQIVNDFQKGDIAEGYSVSREKKESFPLTVTSAQKNPTAFYLCASSSRHQETQYFGPGTRLLVL.

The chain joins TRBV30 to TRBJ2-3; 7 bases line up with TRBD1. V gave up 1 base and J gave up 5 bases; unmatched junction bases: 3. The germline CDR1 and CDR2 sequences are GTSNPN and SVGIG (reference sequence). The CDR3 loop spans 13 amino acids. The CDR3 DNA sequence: TGTGCCTGGAGTGGAGGGGGCAGAGATACGCAGTATTTT. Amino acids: CAWSGGGRDTQYF.

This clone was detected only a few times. The CDR3 spells CASSSDRGIGKAFF. As DNA, the CDR3 is TGTGCCAGCAGCTCGGACAGGGGAATAGGTAAAGCTTTCTTT. This sequence joins TRBV7-9 and TRBJ1-1; 9 nucleotides match TRBD1. The junction had 9 bases not matched to a gene; V was cut back by 4 bases and J by 9 bases. This CDR3 has 14 residues. The germline V gene encodes CDR1 SEHNR and CDR2 FQNEAQ (reference sequence).

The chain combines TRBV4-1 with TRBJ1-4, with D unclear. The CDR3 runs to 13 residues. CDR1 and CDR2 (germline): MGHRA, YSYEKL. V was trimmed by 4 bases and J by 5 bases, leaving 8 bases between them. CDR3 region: CASSRWQNEKLFF. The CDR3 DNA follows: TGCGCCAGCAGCCGTTGGCAGAATGAAAAACTGTTTTTT.

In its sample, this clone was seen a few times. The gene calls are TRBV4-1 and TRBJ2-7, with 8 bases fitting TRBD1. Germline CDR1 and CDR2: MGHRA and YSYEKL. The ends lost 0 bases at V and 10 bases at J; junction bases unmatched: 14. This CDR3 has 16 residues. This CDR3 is CASSQDMAGQDGYQYF. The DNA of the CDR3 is TGCGCCAGCAGCCAAGATATGGCGGGACAGGACGGGTATCAGTACTTC.

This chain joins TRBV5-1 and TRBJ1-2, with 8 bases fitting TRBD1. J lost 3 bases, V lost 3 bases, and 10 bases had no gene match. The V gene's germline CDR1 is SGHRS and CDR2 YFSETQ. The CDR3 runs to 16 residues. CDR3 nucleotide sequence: TGCGCCAGCAGCTCCCCATCGGACAGGGTATACTATGGCTACACCTTC. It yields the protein CASSSPSDRVYYGYTF.

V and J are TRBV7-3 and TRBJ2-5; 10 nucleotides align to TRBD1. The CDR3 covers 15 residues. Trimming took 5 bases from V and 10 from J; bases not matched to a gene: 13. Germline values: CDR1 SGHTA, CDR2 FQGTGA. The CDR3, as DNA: TGTGCCAGCAGCCGGACAGGGGGATCCCGAGTAGGCCAGTACTTC. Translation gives CASSRTGGSRVGQYF.

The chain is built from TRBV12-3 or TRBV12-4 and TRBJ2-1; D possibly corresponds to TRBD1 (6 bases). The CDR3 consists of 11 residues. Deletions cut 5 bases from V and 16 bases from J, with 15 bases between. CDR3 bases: TGTGCCAGCAGTCACAGGGCAGGGCAATTCTTC. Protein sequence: CASSHRAGQFF.